Following are 20 T cell receptor beta chains from one sample sequenced in a study of blood T cell repertoires in COVID-19. This table comes from immunoSEQ multiplex PCR, and its TCRdb copy is limited to in-frame clones, with some not included. Of approximately 400,000 clones detected, roughly 88% appear once; the ten largest clones hold over 10%. Sequencing used peripheral blood. All receptors come from a woman in her forties or fifties with COVID-19, enrolled during active disease.

The V call is TRBV4-1, the J call TRBJ2-1, with 8 bases lining up with TRBD1. J lost 15 bases, V lost 3 bases, and 4 bases had no gene match. The germline V gene has CDR1 MGHRA and CDR2 YSYEKL. CDR3 length: 11 residues. The CDR3 spells CASSHGQGRFF. CDR3 nucleotides: TGCGCCAGCAGCCACGGACAGGGACGGTTCTTC.

The V gene is TRBV24-1, the J gene TRBJ1-5; D perhaps matches TRBD1 (6 bases). The CDR3 contains 15 residues. The V end lost 5 bases, the J end lost 3 bases, and 13 bases lay between the germline ends. CDR1 KGHDR and CDR2 SFDVKD come from the germline V gene. The DNA for the CDR3 is TGTGCCACCAGTGGAGGGGGGGGATCCAATCAGCCCCAGCATTTT. As protein: CATSGGGGSNQPQHF.

This chain joins TRBV30 and TRBJ1-3; no definite D call. Germline lookup yields CDR1 GTSNPN and CDR2 SVGIG (reference sequence). V dropped 4 bases and J dropped 4 bases, with 5 bases sitting between them. The CDR3 totals 11 residues. DNA for the CDR3: TGTGCCTGGACCCGGGGAAACACCATATATTTT. Protein sequence: CAWTRGNTIYF.

The chain links TRBV5-4 to TRBJ1-3; TRBD1 might be the D (6 bases). The germline V gene has CDR1 SGHNT and CDR2 YYREEE (reference sequence). V lost 2 bases to trimming and J lost 3 bases, with 9 bases between them. The CDR3 is 14 residues long. CDR3 sequence: CASSFTGRGNTIYF. The CDR3 bases are TGTGCCAGCAGCTTCACAGGGCGTGGAAACACCATATATTTT.

This clone was counted a single time. This rearrangement joins TRBV1 to TRBJ1-2. TRBV1 is annotated as a pseudogene. The CDR3 loop spans 18 amino acids. The CDR3 nucleotides read TGCACCAGCAGCCAAGATCTTTCAGGGCGTGGCAGGGAGGATGGCTACACCTTC. This encodes CTSSQDLSGRGREDGYTF.

CDR3 nucleotides: TGTGCCAGCAGCTCGACGGGACAGGGGGCAGACACCATATATTTT. It yields the protein CASSSTGQGADTIYF. The chain carries TRBV7-9 and TRBJ1-3, with 12 nucleotides matching TRBD1. J was trimmed by 8 bases and V by 4 bases; bases with no gene match: 6. The CDR3 is 15 residues long. CDR1 and CDR2 (germline): SEHNR, FQNEAQ (reference sequence).

This chain connects TRBV19 to TRBJ1-4, with a tentative D call TRBD1 (5 bases). This CDR3 is built from 15 residues. Germline V gene sequence: CDR1 LNHDA, CDR2 SQIVND (reference sequence). The V end was cut by 1 base, the J end by 7 bases, with 13 bases between. Here the CDR3 DNA reads TGTGCCAGTAGTATAGGAGCAGGGATTAGTGAAAAACTGTTTTTT. It is translated as CASSIGAGISEKLFF. The entire variable domain, with the rest obtained from reference TRBV19 and TRBJ1-4, is as follows: DGGITQSPKYLFRKEGQNVTLSCEQNLNHDAMYWYRQDPGQGLRLIYYSQIVNDFQKGDIAEGYSVSREKKESFPLTVTSAQKNPTAFYLCASSIGAGISEKLFFGSGTQLSVL.

This chain links TRBV14 with TRBJ2-5, with 11 positions matching TRBD2. Germline loops: CDR1 SGHDN, CDR2 FVKESK. The CDR3 length is 15 residues. The junction had 6 bases not matched to a gene; V was cut back by 4 bases and J by 5 bases. The CDR3: CASSLNLAGGETQYF. As DNA, the CDR3 is TGTGCCAGCAGCCTCAATTTAGCGGGAGGGGAGACCCAGTACTTC.

This chain uses TRBV30 with TRBJ1-4; tentatively, D is TRBD1 (5 bases). V was shortened by 4 bases and J by 6 bases, with 15 bases between the two germline ends. The germline V gene encodes CDR1 GTSNPN and CDR2 SVGIG (reference sequence). The CDR3 is 14 residues long. The CDR3 protein is CAWKTGGVYEKLFF. Here the CDR3 DNA reads TGTGCCTGGAAGACGGGGGGAGTGTATGAAAAACTGTTTTTT.

The V gene is TRBV7-7, the J gene TRBJ2-7; 8 bases map to TRBD1. This CDR3 comprises 13 residues. CDR1 and CDR2 from the germline V gene are SSHAT and FNYEAQ (reference sequence). V dropped 5 bases and J dropped 6; count of bases not matched to a gene: 6. The CDR3 DNA follows: TGTGCCAGCAGCCAGACAACAGGGGGCGAGCAGTACTTC. It translates to CASSQTTGGEQYF.

The chain combines TRBV30 with TRBJ2-7; tentative D call: TRBD2 (5 bases). The CDR3 extends over 13 amino acids. CDR1 and CDR2 (germline): GTSNPN, SVGIG (reference sequence). V shed 4 bases and J shed 0 bases, with 10 bases lying between them. In DNA form, the CDR3 reads TGTGCCTGGACGGGAAGGAGCTCCTACGAGCAGTACTTC. Translation: CAWTGRSSYEQYF.

This clone was observed once. The chain combines TRBV4-1 with TRBJ2-2, with 8 bases aligning to TRBD2. This CDR3 comprises 17 residues. Trimming cost V 0 bases and J 3 bases; bases outside gene matches: 6. Germline-derived CDR1 and CDR2 are MGHRA and YSYEKL. The CDR3 loop is CASSQDSGSGDTGELFF. As DNA, the CDR3 is TGCGCCAGCAGCCAAGATAGTGGTAGCGGGGACACCGGGGAGCTGTTTTTT.

This chain joins TRBV28 and TRBJ1-5, with 7 bases fitting TRBD1. Germline V gives CDR1 MDHEN, CDR2 SYDVKM. The CDR3 extends over 16 amino acids. The V segment lost 3 bases and the J segment 2 bases; nucleotides outside the gene matches: 7. For the CDR3, the DNA is TGTGCCAGCAGTTTCCCCCTCGGACAGGGCAATCAGCCCCAGCATTTT. As protein: CASSFPLGQGNQPQHF.

V usage is TRBV9 and J usage is TRBJ1-5; D ambiguous. CDR1 is SGDLS and CDR2 is YYNGEE in the germline V gene. This CDR3 is built from 12 residues. Between the trimmed V and J ends, which lost 0 bases and 5 bases, there was a span of 3 bases. The CDR3 reads CASSVGDQPQHF. The CDR3 coding sequence is TGTGCCAGCAGCGTAGGAGATCAGCCCCAGCATTTT. Full variable domain (missing parts from reference TRBV9 and TRBJ1-5): DSGVTQTPKHLITATGQRVTLRCSPRSGDLSVYWYQQSLDQGLQFLIQYYNGEERAKGNILERFSAQQFPDLHSELNLSSLELGDSALYFCASSVGDQPQHFGDGTRLSIL.

The chain links TRBV13 to TRBJ2-3; D unclear. V shed 6 bases and J shed 5 bases, with 9 bases lying between them. Germline V gene sequence: CDR1 PRHDT, CDR2 FYEKMQ (reference sequence). This CDR3 has 12 amino acids. Here the CDR3 reads CASSFARDTQYF. CDR3 sequence (DNA): TGTGCCAGCAGTTTCGCCAGAGATACGCAGTATTTT. The full variable domain, its missing parts supplied by reference TRBV13 and TRBJ2-3, is AAGVIQSPRHLIKEKRETATLKCYPIPRHDTVYWYQQGPGQDPQFLISFYEKMQSDKGSIPDRFSAQQFSDYHSELNMSSLELGDSALYFCASSFARDTQYFGPGTRLTVL.

There are a few counts of this clone. J is TRBJ1-2 and V is TRBV24-1; tentatively, D is TRBD1 (6 bases). From germline, CDR1 is KGHDR and CDR2 SFDVKD. The length of the CDR3 is 14 residues. Trimming pared 4 bases from V and 6 bases from J, leaving 14 bases between. CDR3 residues: CATSDRDRYNGYTF. The DNA for the CDR3 is TGTGCCACCAGTGACCGTGACAGGTATAATGGCTACACCTTC.

The genes are TRBV9 and TRBJ2-7; D is perhaps TRBD1 (6 bases). V was pared by 0 bases and J by 4 bases, with 11 bases between. In germline, CDR1 is SGDLS, CDR2 YYNGEE. This CDR3 has 14 amino acids. CDR3 protein: CASSVDARGYEQYF. The DNA of the CDR3 is TGTGCCAGCAGCGTAGATGCTAGGGGGTACGAGCAGTACTTC.

This sequence joins TRBV9 and TRBJ2-1, with TRBD1 as a possible D gene (5 bases). Trimming left V 0 bases short and J 5 bases short, with 15 bases between. The germline V gene has CDR1 SGDLS and CDR2 YYNGEE. This CDR3 is built from 16 residues. The CDR3 here is CASSVALKGQHNEQFF. Here the CDR3 DNA reads TGTGCCAGCAGCGTAGCTCTAAAGGGGCAGCACAATGAGCAGTTCTTC.

The V call is TRBV7-6, the J call TRBJ1-1; D is uncertain. CDR3 size: 13 residues. Looked up from germline, CDR1 is SGHVS and CDR2 is FNYEAQ. With 1 base removed from V and 2 bases from J, the gap between germline ends came to 5 bases. The CDR3 nucleotides read TGTGCCAGCAGCTTAGACAGTAACACTGAAGCTTTCTTT. The encoded protein is CASSLDSNTEAFF.

V and J are TRBV28 and TRBJ1-2; 8 positions agree with TRBD1. The CDR3 contains 13 residues. V shed 5 bases and J 4 bases; nucleotides not matched to a gene: 3. Germline V CDR1 and CDR2: MDHEN, SYDVKM. The CDR3 protein is CASSPRGPYGYTF. The CDR3, as DNA: TGTGCCAGCAGTCCCAGGGGGCCCTATGGCTACACCTTC.